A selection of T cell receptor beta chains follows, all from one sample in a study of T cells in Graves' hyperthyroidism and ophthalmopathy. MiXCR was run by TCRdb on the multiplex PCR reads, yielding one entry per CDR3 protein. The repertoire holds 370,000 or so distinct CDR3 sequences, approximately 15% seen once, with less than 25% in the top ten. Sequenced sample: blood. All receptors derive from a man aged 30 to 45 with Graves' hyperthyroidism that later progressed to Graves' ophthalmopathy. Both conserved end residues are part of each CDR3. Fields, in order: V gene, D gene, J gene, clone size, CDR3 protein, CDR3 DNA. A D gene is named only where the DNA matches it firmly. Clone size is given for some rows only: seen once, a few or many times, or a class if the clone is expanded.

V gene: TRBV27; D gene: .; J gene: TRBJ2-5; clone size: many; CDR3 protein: CASSVLVGEETQYF; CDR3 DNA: TGTGCCAGCAGTGTGTTAGTGGGGGAAGAGACCCAGTACTTC
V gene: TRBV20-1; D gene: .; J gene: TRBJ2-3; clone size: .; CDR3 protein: CSARGPFGRDTDTQYF; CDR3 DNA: TGCAGTGCTAGAGGTCCCTTCGGGCGCGACACAGATACGCAGTATTTT
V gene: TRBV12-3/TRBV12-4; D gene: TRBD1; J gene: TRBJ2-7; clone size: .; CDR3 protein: CASSRTGPVEQYF; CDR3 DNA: TGTGCCAGCAGCAGGACAGGGCCAGTCGAGCAGTACTTC
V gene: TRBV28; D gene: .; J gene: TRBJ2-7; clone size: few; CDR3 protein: CASSFPDEQYF; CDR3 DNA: TGTGCCAGCAGTTTCCCGGACGAGCAGTACTTC
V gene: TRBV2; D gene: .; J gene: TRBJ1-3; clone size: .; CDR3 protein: CASRARGSGNTIYF; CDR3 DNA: TGTGCCAGCAGGGCCCGGGGCTCTGGAAACACCATATATTTT
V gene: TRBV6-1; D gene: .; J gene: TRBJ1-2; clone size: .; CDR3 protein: CASRIFSIERNTF; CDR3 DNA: TGTGCCAGCAGGATTTTTAGCATAGAGCGGAACACCTTC
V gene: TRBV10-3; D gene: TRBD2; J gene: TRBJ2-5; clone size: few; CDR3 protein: CAINAGLAEETQYF; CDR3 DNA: TGTGCCATCAACGCGGGACTAGCGGAAGAGACCCAGTACTTC
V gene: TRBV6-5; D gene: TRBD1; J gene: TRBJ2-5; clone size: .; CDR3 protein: CASSSWDRGETQYF; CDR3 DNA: TGTGCCAGCAGTTCTTGGGACAGAGGAGAGACCCAGTACTTC
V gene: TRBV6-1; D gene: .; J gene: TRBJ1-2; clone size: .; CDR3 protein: CASSPLGGADYGYTF; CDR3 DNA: TGTGCCAGCAGTCCCCTAGGGGGGGCCGACTATGGCTACACCTTC
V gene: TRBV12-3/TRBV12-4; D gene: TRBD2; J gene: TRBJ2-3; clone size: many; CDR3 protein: CASGILGLAGGRDTQYF; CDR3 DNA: TGTGCCAGCGGTATCCTGGGGCTCGCGGGGGGGCGGGATACGCAGTATTTT
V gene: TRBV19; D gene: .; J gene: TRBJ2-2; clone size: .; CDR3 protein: CASSIWGSGELFF; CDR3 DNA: TGTGCCAGTAGTATTTGGGGATCCGGGGAGCTGTTTTTT
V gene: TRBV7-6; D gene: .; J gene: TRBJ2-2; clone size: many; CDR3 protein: CASSLELGQLTGELFF; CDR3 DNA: TGTGCCAGCAGCTTAGAGTTAGGACAGCTCACCGGGGAGCTGTTTTTT
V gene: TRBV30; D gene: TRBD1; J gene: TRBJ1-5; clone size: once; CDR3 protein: CACRTGVNQPQHF; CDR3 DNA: TGTGCCTGCAGGACAGGGGTGAATCAGCCCCAGCATTTT
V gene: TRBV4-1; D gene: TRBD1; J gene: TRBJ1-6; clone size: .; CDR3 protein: CASSRSDRGQGFNSPLHF; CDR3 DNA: TGCGCCAGCAGCCGCTCAGACAGGGGCCAGGGGTTTAATTCACCCCTCCACTTT
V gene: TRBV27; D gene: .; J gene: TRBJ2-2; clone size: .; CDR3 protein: CASTRGGTNTGELFF; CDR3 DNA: TGTGCCAGCACCAGGGGAGGGACGAACACCGGGGAGCTGTTTTTT
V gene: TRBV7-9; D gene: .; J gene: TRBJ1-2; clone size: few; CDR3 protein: CASSPNLGAHGYTF; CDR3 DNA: TGTGCCAGCAGCCCTAATCTGGGGGCGCATGGCTACACCTTC
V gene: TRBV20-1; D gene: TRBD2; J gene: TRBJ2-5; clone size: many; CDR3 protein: CSAFPVAGVKQETQYF; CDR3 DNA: TGCAGTGCCTTCCCCGTAGCGGGGGTCAAGCAAGAGACCCAGTACTTC
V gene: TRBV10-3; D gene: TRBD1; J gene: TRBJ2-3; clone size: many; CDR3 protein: CAIKQGASDTQYF; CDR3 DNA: TGTGCCATCAAACAGGGGGCATCAGATACGCAGTATTTT
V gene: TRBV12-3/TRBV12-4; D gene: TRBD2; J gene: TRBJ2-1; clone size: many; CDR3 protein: CASSSTSRGYNEQFF; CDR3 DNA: TGTGCCAGCAGTTCGACTAGCCGCGGTTACAATGAGCAGTTCTTC
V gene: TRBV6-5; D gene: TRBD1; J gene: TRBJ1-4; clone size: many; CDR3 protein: CASSYSQGEQMGKLFF; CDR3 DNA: TGTGCCAGCAGTTACTCACAGGGGGAACAAATGGGGAAACTGTTTTTT
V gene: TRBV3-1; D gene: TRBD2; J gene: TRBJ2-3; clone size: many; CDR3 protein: CASSQDALAGIGDTQYF; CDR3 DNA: TGTGCCAGCAGCCAAGATGCGTTAGCGGGGATTGGAGATACGCAGTATTTT
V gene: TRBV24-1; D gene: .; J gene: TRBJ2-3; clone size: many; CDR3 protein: CATSTSTDTQYF; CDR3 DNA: TGTGCCACCAGTACCAGCACAGATACGCAGTATTTT
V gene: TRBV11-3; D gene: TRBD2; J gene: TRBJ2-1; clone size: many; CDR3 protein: CASSPTYRLAGGWNEQFF; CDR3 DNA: TGTGCCAGCAGCCCTACGTACAGACTAGCGGGGGGGTGGAATGAGCAGTTCTTC
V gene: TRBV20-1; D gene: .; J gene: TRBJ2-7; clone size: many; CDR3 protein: CSASSGRTTYEQYF; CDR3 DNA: TGCAGTGCTAGTAGCGGACGGACAACCTACGAGCAGTACTTC
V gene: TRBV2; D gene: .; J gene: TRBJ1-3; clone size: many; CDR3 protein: CASSAQGHTIYF; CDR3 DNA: TGTGCCAGCAGTGCCCAGGGCCACACCATATATTTT
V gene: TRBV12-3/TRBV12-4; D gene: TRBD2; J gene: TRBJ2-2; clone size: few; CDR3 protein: CASSARSGTAGGAGELFF; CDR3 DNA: TGTGCCAGCAGTGCACGGTCTGGGACAGCGGGGGGTGCCGGGGAGCTGTTTTTT
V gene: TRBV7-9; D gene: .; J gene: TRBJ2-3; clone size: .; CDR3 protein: CASTPTNGVIDTQYF; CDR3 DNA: TGTGCCAGCACCCCTACTAACGGGGTCATAGATACGCAGTATTTT
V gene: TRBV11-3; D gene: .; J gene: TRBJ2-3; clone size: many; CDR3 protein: CASSLDTVTDTQYF; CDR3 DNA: TGTGCCAGCAGCTTAGATACAGTCACAGATACGCAGTATTTT
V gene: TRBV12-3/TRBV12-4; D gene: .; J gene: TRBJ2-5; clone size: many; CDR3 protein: CASSFDQNQETQYF; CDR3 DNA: TGTGCCAGCAGTTTCGATCAAAACCAAGAGACCCAGTACTTC
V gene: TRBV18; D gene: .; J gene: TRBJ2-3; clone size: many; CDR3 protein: CASSPPAADTQYF; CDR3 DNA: TGTGCCAGCTCACCACCCGCGGCTGATACGCAGTATTTT
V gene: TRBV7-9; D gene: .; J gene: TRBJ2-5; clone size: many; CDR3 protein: CASSRGSETQYF; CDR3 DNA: TGTGCCAGCAGCCGGGGCAGCGAGACCCAGTACTTC
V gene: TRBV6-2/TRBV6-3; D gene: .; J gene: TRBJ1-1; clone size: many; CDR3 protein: CASRPIRGVKSEAFF; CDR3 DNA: TGTGCCAGCAGGCCCATAAGGGGAGTTAAGTCTGAAGCTTTCTTT
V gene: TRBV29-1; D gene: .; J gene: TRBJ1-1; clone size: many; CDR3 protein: CSVEPGPNTEAFF; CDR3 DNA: TGCAGCGTTGAACCGGGCCCGAACACTGAAGCTTTCTTT
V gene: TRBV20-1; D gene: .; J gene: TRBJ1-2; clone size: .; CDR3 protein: CSAPTEFNYGYTF; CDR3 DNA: TGCAGTGCTCCAACGGAGTTTAACTATGGCTACACCTTC
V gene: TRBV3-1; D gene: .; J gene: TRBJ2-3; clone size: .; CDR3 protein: CASSHSTITDTQYF; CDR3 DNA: TGTGCCAGCAGCCACTCCACGATCACAGATACGCAGTATTTT
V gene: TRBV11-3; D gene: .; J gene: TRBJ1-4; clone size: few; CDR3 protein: CASSLRLNEKLFF; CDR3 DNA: TGTGCCAGCAGCCTTCGGCTAAATGAAAAACTGTTTTTT
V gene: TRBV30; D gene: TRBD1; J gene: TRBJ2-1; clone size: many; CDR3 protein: CAWRRQGANEQFF; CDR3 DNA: TGTGCCTGGAGAAGACAGGGGGCAAATGAGCAGTTCTTC
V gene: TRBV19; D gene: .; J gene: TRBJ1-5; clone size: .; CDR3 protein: CASSIGAGFAPDQPQHF; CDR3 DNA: TGTGCCAGTAGTATAGGAGCGGGGTTTGCGCCGGATCAGCCCCAGCATTTT
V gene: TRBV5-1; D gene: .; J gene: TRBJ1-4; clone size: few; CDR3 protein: CASSLAVGPNEKLFF; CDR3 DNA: TGCGCCAGCAGCTTGGCCGTGGGGCCTAATGAAAAACTGTTTTTT
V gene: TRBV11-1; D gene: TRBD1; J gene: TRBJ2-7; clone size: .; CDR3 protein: CASSTRQGSEQYF; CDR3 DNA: TGTGCCAGCAGCACGAGACAGGGCTCCGAGCAGTACTTC
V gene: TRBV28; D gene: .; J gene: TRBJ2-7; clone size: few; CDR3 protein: CASSSGQSIEQYF; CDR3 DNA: TGTGCCAGCAGTTCTGGACAGTCTATTGAGCAGTACTTC
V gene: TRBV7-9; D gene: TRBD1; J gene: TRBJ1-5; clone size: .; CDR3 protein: CACSLGQGPNQPQHF; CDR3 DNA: TGTGCCTGCAGCTTAGGACAGGGACCCAATCAGCCCCAGCATTTT
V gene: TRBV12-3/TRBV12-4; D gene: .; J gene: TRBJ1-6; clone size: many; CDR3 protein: CASSLIIGDNSPLHF; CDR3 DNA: TGTGCCAGCAGTTTGATAATAGGTGACAATTCACCCCTCCACTTT
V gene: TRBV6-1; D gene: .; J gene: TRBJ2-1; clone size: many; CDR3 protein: CASSATSPTSSYNEQFF; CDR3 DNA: TGTGCCAGCAGTGCAACTAGCCCGACTAGCTCCTACAATGAGCAGTTCTTC
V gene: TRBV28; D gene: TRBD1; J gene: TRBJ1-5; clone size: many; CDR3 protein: CASSLWGQRNQPQHF; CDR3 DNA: TGTGCCAGCAGTTTATGGGGACAGCGCAATCAGCCCCAGCATTTT
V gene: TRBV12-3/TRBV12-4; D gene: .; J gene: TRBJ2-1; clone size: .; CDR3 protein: CASSKEAIDNEQFF; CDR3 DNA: TGTGCCAGCAGCAAAGAGGCAATAGACAATGAGCAGTTCTTC
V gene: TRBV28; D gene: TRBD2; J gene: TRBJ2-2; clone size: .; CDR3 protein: CASSLPRGGTGELFF; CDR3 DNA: TGTGCCAGCAGTTTACCGCGGGGAGGGACCGGGGAGCTGTTTTTT
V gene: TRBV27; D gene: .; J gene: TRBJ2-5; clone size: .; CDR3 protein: CASGQRARETQYF; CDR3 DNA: TGTGCCAGCGGGCAACGGGCACGGGAGACCCAGTACTTC
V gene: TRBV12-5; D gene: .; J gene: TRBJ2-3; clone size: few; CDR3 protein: CASGLRDGVFDTQYF; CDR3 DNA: TGTGCTAGTGGTCTCCGGGACGGGGTGTTCGATACGCAGTATTTT
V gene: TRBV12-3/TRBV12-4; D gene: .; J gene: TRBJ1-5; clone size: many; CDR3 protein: CASSLWGYQPQHF; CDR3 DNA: TGTGCCAGCAGTTTATGGGGGTATCAGCCCCAGCATTTT
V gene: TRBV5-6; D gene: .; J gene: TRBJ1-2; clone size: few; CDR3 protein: CASSLVRTVDGYTF; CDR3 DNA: TGTGCCAGCAGCTTGGTCAGAACGGTGGACGGCTACACCTTC
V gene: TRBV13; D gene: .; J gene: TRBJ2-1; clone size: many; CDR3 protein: CASGYNIDGQFF; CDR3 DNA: TGTGCCAGCGGCTATAATATAGACGGGCAGTTCTTC
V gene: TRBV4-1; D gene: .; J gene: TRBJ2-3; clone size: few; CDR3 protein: CASSQEGGTDTQYF; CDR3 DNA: TGCGCCAGCAGCCAAGAGGGGGGCACAGATACGCAGTATTTT
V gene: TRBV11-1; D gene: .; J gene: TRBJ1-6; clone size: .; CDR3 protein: CASSADRRQPLHF; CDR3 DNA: TGTGCCAGCAGCGCCGACAGGCGGCAACCCCTCCACTTT
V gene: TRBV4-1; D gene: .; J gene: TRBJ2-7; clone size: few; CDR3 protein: CASSLQEDYEQYF; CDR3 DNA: TGCGCCAGCAGCCTACAGGAGGACTACGAGCAGTACTTC
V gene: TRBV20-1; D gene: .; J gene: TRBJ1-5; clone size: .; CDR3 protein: CSAIPMGNSNQPQHF; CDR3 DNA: TGCAGTGCTATACCCATGGGCAATAGCAATCAGCCCCAGCATTTT